The 21 T cell receptor beta chains listed next were all sequenced from one sample in a study of T cells in Graves' hyperthyroidism and ophthalmopathy. RNA transcripts gave rise to amplified TCR beta CDR3 regions. An initial round of RT-PCR targeting the TCR CDR3 relied on the HTBI primer set. TCRdb itself ran the multiplex PCR reads through MiXCR, one entry per CDR3 protein. The table shows 370,000 or so distinct CDR3 sequences, with roughly 14% occurring only once. The material sequenced was blood. The receptor set was obtained from a young woman with Graves' hyperthyroidism that later progressed to Graves' ophthalmopathy.

The rearrangement joins TRBV7-2 to TRBJ2-1; D is possibly TRBD2 (5 bases). V was shortened by 6 bases and J by 8 bases, with 14 bases between the two germline ends. Germline assignment: CDR1 SGHTA and CDR2 FQGNSA. The CDR3 has 13 residues. The CDR3 DNA follows: TGTGCCAGCAGACCCGGACTCGCCCATGAGCAGTTCTTC. Its translation is CASRPGLAHEQFF.

At least ten counts were recorded for this clonotype. This sequence joins TRBV18 and TRBJ1-5; D unresolved. Germline assignment: CDR1 KGHSH and CDR2 LQKENI. The CDR3 sequence is 12 residues long. V dropped 3 bases and J dropped 8 bases, with 8 bases sitting between them. CDR3 sequence reads: CASSPDNEPQHF. CDR3 DNA sequence: TGTGCCAGCTCACCCGATAATGAGCCCCAGCATTTT. Filled out from reference TRBV18 and TRBJ1-5, the complete variable domain reads NAGVMQNPRHLVRRRGQEARLRCSPMKGHSHVYWYRQLPEEGLKFMVYLQKENIIDESGMPKERFSAEFPKEGPSILRIQQVVRGDSAAYFCASSPDNEPQHFGDGTRLSIL.

The chain recombines TRBV4-1 with TRBJ2-1, with 13 bases that match TRBD2. CDR3 length equals 17 residues. CDR1 is MGHRA and CDR2 is YSYEKL in the germline V gene. V was pared by 1 base and J by 5 bases, with 5 bases of the junction left unmatched. For the CDR3, the DNA is TGCGCCAGCAGCCAAGGTCTACTAGCGGGAGGGAACAATGAGCAGTTCTTC. Protein product: CASSQGLLAGGNNEQFF.

The chain is built from TRBV24-1 and TRBJ2-3; D is ambiguous. CDR3 length: 13 amino acids. The V and J ends lost 4 bases and 5 bases respectively, with 9 bases between them. Per germline, CDR1 KGHDR and CDR2 SFDVKD. CDR3 sequence (DNA): TGTGCCACCAGTGAGTACATAGGAGATACGCAGTATTTT. This gives the protein CATSEYIGDTQYF.

This clonotype was observed at least ten times. CDR3 sequence: CASSHTGTRDIQYF. In DNA form, the CDR3 reads TGTGCCAGCAGCCATACCGGGACACGGGACATTCAGTACTTC. The V call is TRBV3-1, the J call TRBJ2-4; tentatively, D is TRBD1 (6 bases). The V and J ends lost 3 bases and 8 bases respectively, with 14 bases between them. There are 14 residues in the CDR3. Germline loops: CDR1 LGHDT, CDR2 YNNKEL (reference sequence).

This clonotype has a count of ten or more. The chain joins TRBV5-4 to TRBJ1-2, with a weak D call TRBD1 (5 bases). This CDR3 contains 14 residues. V was clipped by 4 bases and J by 6 bases, with 16 bases between them. CDR1 SGHNT and CDR2 YYREEE come from the germline V gene (reference sequence). CDR3 amino acids: CASSPLVGLHGYTF. CDR3 sequence (DNA): TGTGCCAGCAGCCCCCTGGTGGGACTACATGGCTACACCTTC.

On this clonotype itself: This could be a read error, since a much larger clone is one nucleotide away. The gene calls are TRBV28 and TRBJ1-1, with D uncertain. CDR3 length: 17 residues. CDR1 MDHEN and CDR2 SYDVKM come from the germline V gene. Trimming pared 6 bases from V and 0 bases from J, leaving 20 bases between. DNA of the CDR3: TGTGCCAGCAGCTTAGACGCAGTCCAATCCCTGAACACTGAAGCTTTCTTT. This codes for CASSLDAVQSLNTEAFF.

Remarks on this clonotype: Being one base from a much bigger clone, this may be a read error. This chain joins TRBV6-1 and TRBJ1-2, with 7 positions matching TRBD1. J lost 1 base, V lost 10 bases, and 6 bases had no gene match. This CDR3 contains 13 residues. CDR1 is MNHNS and CDR2 is SASEGT in the germline V gene. The CDR3 sequence is CATQGGVNYGYTF. As DNA, the CDR3 is TGTGCCACCCAGGGGGGGGTTAACTATGGCTACACCTTC.

This clonotype has a count of ten or more. This rearrangement joins TRBV27 to TRBJ1-2, with TRBD1 as a possible D gene (5 bases). Germline loops: CDR1 MNHEY, CDR2 SMNVEV (reference sequence). The length of the CDR3 is 12 residues. V was clipped by 1 base and J by 10 bases, with 10 bases between them. DNA of the CDR3: TGTGCCAGCAGTTTATACGGGGACGACTACACCTTC. It specifies CASSLYGDDYTF.

V gene TRBV6-1 combines with J gene TRBJ2-3; D may be TRBD1 or TRBD2 (5 bases each). The V end was cut by 8 bases, the J end by 1 base, with 19 bases between. Germline CDR1 is MNHNS and CDR2 is SASEGT. CDR3 length: 16 residues. The CDR3 nucleotides read TGTGCCAGCGGCGCCGGGGTACGGGGACGCACAGATACGCAGTATTTT. The encoded protein is CASGAGVRGRTDTQYF.

This clonotype has at least ten counts. The chain employs TRBV18 and TRBJ2-5, with TRBD1 matching 7 bases. The CDR3 totals 14 residues. Trimming cost V 2 bases and J 6 bases; bases outside gene matches: 6. Germline lookup yields CDR1 KGHSH and CDR2 LQKENI. The CDR3 DNA reads as TGTGCCAGCTCACCATACGACAGGGAGAAGACCCAGTACTTC. Translation gives CASSPYDREKTQYF.

This clonotype was detected ten times or more. This rearrangement joins TRBV6-5 to TRBJ2-2, with 9 positions matching TRBD1. CDR1 is MNHEY and CDR2 is SVGAGI in the germline V gene. There are 17 residues in the CDR3. The trim removed 2 bases at V and 7 bases at J, leaving 11 bases unmatched. CDR3 bases: TGTGCCAGCAGTTACACTCCGGGACAGGGTTGGCGCGGGGAGCTGTTTTTT. As protein: CASSYTPGQGWRGELFF.

The sample holds many counts of this clonotype. This chain links TRBV11-2 with TRBJ2-7; 8 nucleotides line up with TRBD2. The CDR3 extends over 14 amino acids. CDR1 and CDR2 (germline): SGHAT, FQNNGV. Trimming cost V 1 base and J 8 bases; bases outside gene matches: 7. CDR3 sequence (DNA): TGTGCCAGCAGCTTAGGCGTACTAGCGGCCCAGCAGTACTTC. This translates into CASSLGVLAAQQYF. Based on the CDR3 plus reference TRBV11-2 and TRBJ2-7, the full variable domain is EAGVAQSPRYKIIEKRQSVAFWCNPISGHATLYWYQQILGQGPKLLIQFQNNGVVDDSQLPKDRFSAERLKGVDSTLKIQPAKLEDSAVYLCASSLGVLAAQQYFGPGTRLTVT.

Turning to this clonotype: The germline gene is not matched at one end of the junction; a read error may be the cause. This chain joins TRBV3-1 and TRBJ1-2, with TRBD1 matching over 7 bases. This CDR3 contains 17 residues. Germline V gene data show CDR1 as LGHDT and CDR2 as YNNKEL (reference sequence). CDR3 DNA: TGTGCCAGCAGCCAGGAATTCCCCGGGACAGAGGCCTATGGCTACACTTTC. Encoded protein: CASSQEFPGTEAYGYTF.

This clonotype was counted many times. The CDR3 region is CASSLSFWAVFTGELFF. CDR3 in DNA: TGTGCCAGCAGTTTATCCTTCTGGGCGGTGTTCACCGGGGAGCTGTTTTTT. The chain carries TRBV28 and TRBJ2-2; D not certain. V was shortened by 1 base and J by 4 bases, with 16 bases between the two germline ends. This CDR3 contains 17 residues. The germline gives CDR1 MDHEN, CDR2 SYDVKM.

This clonotype was counted at least ten times. The V and J genes are TRBV28 and TRBJ1-5, with 8 bases matching TRBD1. This CDR3 spans 16 amino acids. CDR1 and CDR2 (germline): MDHEN, SYDVKM. Unmatched junction bases numbered 5, after V lost 2 bases and J lost 2 bases. CDR3 sequence: CASSLSLTGGNQPQHF. Written as DNA, the CDR3 is TGTGCCAGCAGTTTAAGCCTGACAGGGGGCAATCAGCCCCAGCATTTT.

The chain employs TRBV2 and TRBJ1-3; TRBD1 might be the D (5 bases). The CDR3 covers 13 residues. The V gene's germline CDR1 is SNHLY and CDR2 FYNNEI. The ends were cut back, 3 bases at V and 2 bases at J, with 5 bases in the middle. The CDR3 DNA sequence: TGTGCCAGCAGTGAGGGGCCTGGAAACACCATATATTTT. It yields the protein CASSEGPGNTIYF.

About this clonotype itself: One end of the junction varies from germline; a read error may be responsible. The chain couples TRBV4-2 to TRBJ2-1; a possible D gene is TRBD2 (5 bases). Germline V gene data show CDR1 as LGHNA and CDR2 as YNFKEQ. The CDR3 has 14 residues. The CDR3 loop reads CVSSQDDGNNEQFF. Written as DNA, the CDR3 is TGTGTCAGCAGCCAAGACGACGGGAACAATGAGCAGTTCTTC.

Many counts were recorded for this clonotype. The chain recombines TRBV12-3 or TRBV12-4 with TRBJ2-7; tentatively, D is TRBD2 (6 bases). The CDR3 contains 15 residues. V dropped 2 bases and J dropped 12 bases, with 23 bases sitting between them. CDR3 amino acids: CASSLTSGHSQEGYF. The CDR3 bases are TGTGCCAGCAGTTTAACGAGCGGGCACTCCCAAGAGGGGTACTTC.

A few counts support this clonotype. The chain couples TRBV20-1 to TRBJ2-1; TRBD2 matches at 7 bases. Germline V gene sequence: CDR1 DFQATT, CDR2 SNEGSKA (reference sequence). J was trimmed by 6 bases and V by 5 bases; bases with no gene match: 13. CDR3 length equals 15 residues. The CDR3 region is CSAGRGGLKGNEQFF. The CDR3, as DNA: TGCAGTGCTGGGCGCGGGGGTTTGAAGGGCAATGAGCAGTTCTTC.

There are many counts of this clonotype. The chain employs TRBV11-2 and TRBJ2-3, with 8 positions matching TRBD2. The trim removed 3 bases at V and 0 bases at J, leaving 8 bases unmatched. Germline loops: CDR1 SGHAT, CDR2 FQNNGV. The CDR3 contains 17 residues. CDR3 sequence reads: CASSLGLAGPSTDTQYF. CDR3 nucleotides: TGTGCCAGCAGCTTGGGGCTAGCGGGCCCTAGCACAGATACGCAGTATTTT.